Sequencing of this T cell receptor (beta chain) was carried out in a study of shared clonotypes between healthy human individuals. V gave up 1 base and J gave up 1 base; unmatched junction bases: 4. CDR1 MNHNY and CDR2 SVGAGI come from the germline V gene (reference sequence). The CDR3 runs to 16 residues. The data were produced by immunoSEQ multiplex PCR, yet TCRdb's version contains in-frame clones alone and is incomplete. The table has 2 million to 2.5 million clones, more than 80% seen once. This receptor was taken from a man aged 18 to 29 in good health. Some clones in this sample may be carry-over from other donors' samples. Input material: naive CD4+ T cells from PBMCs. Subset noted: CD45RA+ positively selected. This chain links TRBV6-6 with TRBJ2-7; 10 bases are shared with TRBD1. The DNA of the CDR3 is TGTGCCAGCAGTTACTGGAGGGACAGGGGATCCTACGAGCAGTACTTC. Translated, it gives CASSYWRDRGSYEQYF.